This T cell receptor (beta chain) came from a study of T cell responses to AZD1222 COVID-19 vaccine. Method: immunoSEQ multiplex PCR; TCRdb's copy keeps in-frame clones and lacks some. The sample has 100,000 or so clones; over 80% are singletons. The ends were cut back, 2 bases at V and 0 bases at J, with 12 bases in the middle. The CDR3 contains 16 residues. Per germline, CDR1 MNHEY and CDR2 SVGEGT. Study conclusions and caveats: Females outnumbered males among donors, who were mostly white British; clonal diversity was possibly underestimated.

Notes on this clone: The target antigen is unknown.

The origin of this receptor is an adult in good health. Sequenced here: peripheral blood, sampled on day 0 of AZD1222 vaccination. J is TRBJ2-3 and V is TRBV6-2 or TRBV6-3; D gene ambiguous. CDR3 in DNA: TGTGCCAGCAGTTACAAGGGCGGCCGGAGCACAGATACGCAGTATTTT. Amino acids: CASSYKGGRSTDTQYF.